The 20 T cell receptor beta chains listed next were all sequenced from one sample in a study of T-cell reconstitution after alpha-beta-depleted transplantation in children. Researchers prepared the TCRbeta library using unique molecular identifiers, the study reports. TCRdb ran MiXCR on the PCR reads and lists one entry per CDR3 protein. The sample shows about 350,000 distinct CDR3 sequences, roughly 17% of them seen only once. The sample was PBMCs, mostly from graft donor cells, taken 360 days after TCRalphabeta/CD19-depleted stem cell transplant. The receptor source for this set is a male patient between 2 and 10 years old who had a stem cell transplant for acute lymphoblastic leukemia, so the T cells may come from the graft donor.

V usage is TRBV2 and J usage is TRBJ1-2, with 9 bases fitting TRBD1. CDR1 is SNHLY, CDR2 FYNNEI, per germline. The CDR3 length is 16 residues. The ends lost 0 bases at V and 4 bases at J; junction bases unmatched: 6. The CDR3, as DNA: TGTGCCAGCAGTGAAGCAGGGACAGGGAGAGTCTATGGCTACACCTTC. This sequence encodes CASSEAGTGRVYGYTF.

The table lists this clonotype with a few counts. The chain couples TRBV18 to TRBJ2-1; D may correspond to TRBD1 or TRBD2 (5 bases each). Looked up from germline, CDR1 is KGHSH and CDR2 is LQKENI. The V gene lost 5 bases and the J gene lost 6 bases, with 17 bases spanning the gap. This CDR3 comprises 15 residues. The CDR3 DNA is TGTGCCAGCTCATCCCCGACAGAGGGGAGCAATGAGCAGTTCTTC. It yields the protein CASSSPTEGSNEQFF.

This clonotype was detected many times. The chain links TRBV6-5 to TRBJ2-5, with D unresolved. The V gene lost 2 bases and the J gene lost 3 bases, with 4 bases spanning the gap. Germline V CDR1 and CDR2: MNHEY, SVGAGI. The CDR3 runs 12 residues. For the CDR3, the DNA is TGTGCCAGCAGTTACGGGGAAGAGACCCAGTACTTC. Encoded protein: CASSYGEETQYF.

This clonotype was detected many times. The J gene is TRBJ2-7, the V gene TRBV19; no firm D call. The CDR3 has 16 amino acids. CDR1 and CDR2 from the germline V gene are LNHDA and SQIVND (reference sequence). Trimming removed 3 bases from V and 2 bases from J, with 17 bases in between. The CDR3 loop is CASSIGSRQAAYEQYF. CDR3 bases: TGTGCCAGTAGTATCGGTTCTCGGCAGGCAGCCTACGAGCAGTACTTC. The full variable domain, completed using reference TRBV19 and TRBJ2-7, is DGGITQSPKYLFRKEGQNVTLSCEQNLNHDAMYWYRQDPGQGLRLIYYSQIVNDFQKGDIAEGYSVSREKKESFPLTVTSAQKNPTAFYLCASSIGSRQAAYEQYFGPGTRLTVT.

The rearrangement links TRBV30 to TRBJ1-6, with a weak D call TRBD1 (5 bases). The CDR3 extends over 14 amino acids. Per germline, CDR1 GTSNPN and CDR2 SVGIG (reference sequence). Trimming took 0 bases from V and 10 from J, leaving 13 bases between them. CDR3 in amino acids: CAWSVRQGASPLHF. Written as DNA, the CDR3 is TGTGCCTGGAGTGTTCGGCAGGGCGCCTCACCCCTCCACTTT. Together with reference TRBV30 and TRBJ1-6, the CDR3 gives the full variable domain: SQTIHQWPATLVQPVGSPLSLECTVEGTSNPNLYWYRQAAGRGLQLLFYSVGIGQISSEVPQNLSASRPQDRQFILSSKKLLLSDSGFYLCAWSVRQGASPLHFGNGTRLTVT.

V and J are TRBV5-1 and TRBJ2-2; possibly TRBD1 or TRBD2 for D (5 bases each). Germline V CDR1 and CDR2: SGHRS, YFSETQ. V was cut by 7 bases and J by 3 bases, with 10 bases left in between. The CDR3 consists of 13 residues. The CDR3 loop is CASGGHDTGELFF. CDR3 sequence (DNA): TGCGCCAGCGGGGGTCACGACACCGGGGAGCTGTTTTTT.

This clonotype was detected many times. The chain employs TRBV29-1 and TRBJ2-2; 7 bases fit TRBD1. CDR3 length equals 16 residues. Germline V gene lookup returns CDR1 SQVTM and CDR2 ANQGSEA. Germline trimming cut 4 bases from V and 1 base from J; bases unmatched to any gene: 9. CDR3 DNA sequence: TGCAGCGTTGCGTGGGACAGCCCCAAGAACACCGGGGAGCTGTTTTTT. Amino acids: CSVAWDSPKNTGELFF.

This clonotype was recorded at least ten times. The gene calls are TRBV2 and TRBJ2-4, with a weak D call TRBD2 (6 bases). In germline, CDR1 is SNHLY, CDR2 FYNNEI. The length of the CDR3 is 15 residues. V was shortened by 1 base and J by 0 bases, with 7 bases between the two germline ends. The CDR3 DNA reads TGTGCCAGCAGTGAAGGGGGACTAGCCAAAAACATTCAGTACTTC. This codes for CASSEGGLAKNIQYF.

The rearrangement links TRBV20-1 to TRBJ2-2, with 7 bases fitting TRBD2. CDR1 and CDR2 (germline): DFQATT, SNEGSKA (reference sequence). The CDR3 has 14 residues. V lost 3 bases to trimming and J lost 4 bases; unmatched junction nucleotides: 5. CDR3 in amino acids: CSARSIAGTGELFF. The CDR3 nucleotides read TGCAGTGCTAGGTCGATAGCGGGCACCGGGGAGCTGTTTTTT.

The CDR3 region is CSVGDRLSLYGYTF. CDR3 sequence (DNA): TGCAGCGTGGGGGACCGCCTCTCTCTCTATGGCTACACCTTC. The chain couples TRBV29-1 to TRBJ1-2, with D possibly being TRBD1 (5 bases). Germline loops: CDR1 SQVTM, CDR2 ANQGSEA. The CDR3 totals 14 residues. V was shortened by 6 bases and J by 4 bases, with 18 bases between the two germline ends.

This clonotype was counted a few times. V gene TRBV7-3 combines with J gene TRBJ2-5; 8 positions match TRBD1. The J segment lost 7 bases and the V segment lost 4 bases, leaving 8 bases of the junction unmatched. Germline CDR1 is SGHTA and CDR2 is FQGTGA. The CDR3 has 14 residues. The CDR3 region is CASSSGQVRGTQYF. The DNA of the CDR3 is TGTGCCAGCAGCTCGGGACAGGTCCGGGGGACCCAGTACTTC. Together with reference TRBV7-3 and TRBJ2-5, the CDR3 gives the full variable domain: GAGVSQTPSNKVTEKGKYVELRCDPISGHTALYWYRQSLGQGPEFLIYFQGTGAADDSGLPNDRFFAVRPEGSVSTLKIQRTERGDSAVYLCASSSGQVRGTQYFGPGTRLLVL.

This clonotype is a singleton in its sample. The rearrangement uses TRBV2 and TRBJ1-3, with D tentatively TRBD1 (6 bases). V lost 5 bases, J lost 4 bases, and 9 bases lay in between. The CDR3 has 13 residues. Germline V gene sequence: CDR1 SNHLY, CDR2 FYNNEI. The CDR3 spells CASSRGQGNTIYF. Here the CDR3 DNA reads TGTGCCAGCAGTCGGGGGCAAGGAAACACCATATATTTT.

This clonotype was counted many times. The gene calls are TRBV28 and TRBJ1-5; the D is unclear. Germline lookup yields CDR1 MDHEN and CDR2 SYDVKM. The V and J ends lost 6 bases and 0 bases respectively, with 15 bases between them. The CDR3 has 16 amino acids. The CDR3 protein is CASRPRTWYSNQPQHF. The CDR3 DNA sequence: TGTGCCAGCAGGCCGCGAACATGGTATAGCAATCAGCCCCAGCATTTT. Together with reference TRBV28 and TRBJ1-5, the CDR3 gives the full variable domain: DVKVTQSSRYLVKRTGEKVFLECVQDMDHENMFWYRQDPGLGLRLIYFSYDVKMKEKGDIPEGYSVSREKKERFSLILESASTNQTSMYLCASRPRTWYSNQPQHFGDGTRLSIL.

Only a few counts were recorded for this clonotype. The CDR3 DNA sequence: TGCGCCAGCAGCCACCAACCGGAGGATTGGGATGAGCAGTTCTTC. Its protein is CASSHQPEDWDEQFF. This chain joins TRBV4-1 and TRBJ2-1; perhaps TRBD2 as D (5 bases). The CDR3 contains 15 residues. Between the trimmed V and J ends, which lost 3 bases and 8 bases, there was a span of 17 bases. Per germline, CDR1 MGHRA and CDR2 YSYEKL.

The V call is TRBV28, the J call TRBJ2-5; 10 bases align to TRBD2. The CDR3 extends over 17 amino acids. The germline gives CDR1 MDHEN, CDR2 SYDVKM. Losses at the gene ends were 2 bases for V and 4 bases for J; bases not matched to a gene: 10. The CDR3 DNA follows: TGTGCCAGCAGTTTAAGCGGGAGGGCCAGAGTGAGAGAGACCCAGTACTTC. It codes for CASSLSGRARVRETQYF. The full variable domain, rest sourced from reference TRBV28 and TRBJ2-5, is DVKVTQSSRYLVKRTGEKVFLECVQDMDHENMFWYRQDPGLGLRLIYFSYDVKMKEKGDIPEGYSVSREKKERFSLILESASTNQTSMYLCASSLSGRARVRETQYFGPGTRLLVL.

This clonotype showed up many times. The rearrangement links TRBV20-1 to TRBJ1-5; 8 bases agree with TRBD1. V trimming: 0 bases; J trimming: 7 bases; junction bases outside the gene matches: 5. CDR1 DFQATT and CDR2 SNEGSKA come from the germline V gene (reference sequence). The CDR3 spans 14 residues. Written as DNA, the CDR3 is TGCAGTGCTAGAGATTGGGCAGGGGGCCAGCCCCAGCATTTT. Protein sequence: CSARDWAGGQPQHF.

This clonotype showed up many times. The chain joins TRBV10-3 to TRBJ2-7; TRBD2 matches 10 bases. V trimming: 3 bases; J trimming: 2 bases; junction bases outside the gene matches: 10. CDR1 and CDR2 (germline): ENHRY, SYGVKD. The length of the CDR3 is 17 residues. In DNA form, the CDR3 reads TGTGCCATCAGTGAAGGCCTAGCGGGGGACCCACCCTACGAGCAGTACTTC. Encoded protein: CAISEGLAGDPPYEQYF.

This clonotype was counted a few times. The V call is TRBV29-1, the J call TRBJ2-3; unclear D gene. The V end lost 3 bases, the J end lost 8 bases, and 15 bases lay between the germline ends. This CDR3 is built from 13 residues. Per germline, CDR1 SQVTM and CDR2 ANQGSEA. Here the CDR3 reads CSVDRPNTLTQYF. For the CDR3, the DNA is TGCAGCGTTGACAGGCCCAACACCCTTACGCAGTATTTT.

This clonotype appeared a few times. The rearrangement joins TRBV29-1 to TRBJ2-7; the D is unclear. Germline CDR1 is SQVTM and CDR2 is ANQGSEA. The CDR3 extends over 14 amino acids. V dropped 3 bases and J dropped 2 bases, with 14 bases sitting between them. CDR3 nucleotides: TGCAGCGTTGATCTGAGCAGTAAACCCTACGAGCAGTACTTC. Translation: CSVDLSSKPYEQYF.

This clonotype was counted a few times. The gene calls are TRBV10-3 and TRBJ1-1; TRBD1 agrees at 9 bases. Germline lookup yields CDR1 ENHRY and CDR2 SYGVKD. The CDR3 runs to 13 residues. V dropped 5 bases and J dropped 3; count of bases not matched to a gene: 1. Here the CDR3 reads CAISRTGDTEAFF. The CDR3 nucleotides are TGTGCCATCAGTAGGACAGGGGACACTGAAGCTTTCTTT.